This entry describes one T cell receptor (beta chain). Its antigen is undetermined. The record originates from a study of cytomegalovirus exposure and HLA in healthy donors. Whole-study findings and limits: A later analysis reportedly found that, within productive TCRs, an Asian-associated ancestry cluster had fewer N-insertions than the mean observed across the roughly 670 donors. Rare TCR sequences predominated, though certain public TCRs were found in many donors.

The CDR3 runs to 11 residues. V lost 4 bases and J lost 8, with 8 bases in between. CDR1 is GTSNPN, CDR2 SVGIG, per germline (reference sequence). Use of 60 Vbeta and 13 Jbeta primers characterized the PCR. Here immunoSEQ multiplex PCR was the method, and the copy in TCRdb shows in-frame clones only, minus some. The data contain 120,000 or so clones, roughly four fifths of them singletons. Sequencing input: PBMCs. The chain has TRBV30 and TRBJ2-2; D ambiguous. The receptor's source is a male donor in good health and CMV-seropositive. The chain's CDR3 is CAWNSLGELFF. CDR3 nucleotide sequence: TGTGCCTGGAATAGTTTAGGGGAGCTGTTTTTT.